These 5 T cell receptor beta chains were sequenced from one sample in a study of radiotherapy plus CTLA-4 blockade in lung cancer. The table came from immunoSEQ multiplex PCR; TCRdb's copy has only in-frame clones and leaves some out. The sample carries approximately 28,000 clones, about four fifths recorded once. The sequencing here drew on peripheral blood, taken from a patient treated with radiotherapy plus ipilimumab. Receptors originate from a human donor with non-small cell lung cancer that progressed on radiotherapy plus ipilimumab.

The CDR3 here is CASSQDTGDRYEQYF. In nucleotides, the CDR3 is TGCGCCAGCAGCCAAGACACAGGGGACCGCTACGAGCAGTACTTC. The rearrangement uses TRBV4-1 and TRBJ2-7, with 7 nucleotides matching TRBD1. This CDR3 region has 15 residues. Germline assignment: CDR1 MGHRA and CDR2 YSYEKL. The V gene end was trimmed by 0 bases and the J gene end by 3 bases; junction bases not matched to a gene: 5.

This sequence joins TRBV10-3 and TRBJ2-5, with 7 nucleotides matching TRBD1. This CDR3 has 11 residues. The V segment lost 9 bases and the J segment 3 bases; nucleotides outside the gene matches: 1. The V gene's germline CDR1 is ENHRY and CDR2 SYGVKD. CDR3 sequence (DNA): TGTGCCATTGGGACAGAAGAGACCCAGTACTTC. It is translated as CAIGTEETQYF.

The chain combines TRBV5-4 with TRBJ1-6, with 7 bases fitting TRBD1. Losses at the gene ends were 3 bases for V and 7 bases for J; bases not matched to a gene: 4. The V gene's germline CDR1 is SGHNT and CDR2 YYREEE (reference sequence). The CDR3 consists of 14 residues. CDR3 sequence: CASSSRGLNSPLHF. The CDR3 DNA follows: TGTGCCAGCAGCTCTAGGGGGCTCAATTCACCCCTCCACTTT.

This clone has just a few counts. The chain recombines TRBV7-2 with TRBJ2-2, with unresolved D. The CDR3 loop spans 12 amino acids. Germline V lookup: CDR1 SGHTA, CDR2 FQGNSA. The germline V and J ends were trimmed by 3 bases and 7 bases, with 6 bases remaining between them. CDR3: CASSFQVGELFF. For the CDR3, the DNA is TGTGCCAGCAGCTTTCAGGTCGGGGAGCTGTTTTTT.

This clone was observed a few times. CDR3 loop: CASTSGGRYNEQFF. The CDR3 DNA reads TGTGCCAGCACCTCGGGCGGGAGGTACAATGAGCAGTTCTTC. This rearrangement joins TRBV7-2 to TRBJ2-1; TRBD2 matches at 8 bases. Per the germline V gene, CDR1 is SGHTA and CDR2 is FQGNSA. The CDR3 runs to 14 residues. Trimming at V came to 7 bases and at J to 4 bases, leaving 6 bases not matched to a gene.